This note documents a single T cell receptor (beta chain) sequence. What it binds is unknown. This CDR3 is also generated by other DNA sequences in the sample. This record belongs to a study of T cell responses to AZD1222 COVID-19 vaccine. Study context: Some second doses came at about 4 weeks and others at about 12 weeks; these were pooled. Study-wide results and limits: Only a handful of AZD1222 recipients, six or seven in all, had baseline seropositivity. Repertoire sampling was restricted to post-peak T cell response timepoints. Nearly half of the spike-specific TCRs reportedly recognize variant regions that carry no mutations.

Trimming cost V 4 bases and J 5 bases, with 8 bases left between them. CDR3 length: 13 residues. Per germline, CDR1 MNHEY and CDR2 SVGEGT. Using immunoSEQ multiplex PCR, the repertoire was profiled, and TCRdb retains in-frame clones only, with some absent. Of about 140,000 clones in the sample, roughly 91% are singletons; the top ten hold about 8.6%. The TCR originated in an adult in good health. V is TRBV6-2 or TRBV6-3 and J is TRBJ2-2; D uncertain. Sequences were derived from peripheral blood, sampled on day 0 of AZD1222 vaccination. The CDR3 coding sequence is TGTGCCAGCAGTTTAACAGATACCGGGGAGCTGTTTTTT. This gives the protein CASSLTDTGELFF.